This T cell receptor beta chain was captured in a study of regulatory T cells in long-lasting Graves disease. The CDR3 is 15 amino acids. The V end lost 0 bases, the J end lost 1 base, and 9 bases lay between the germline ends. Germline CDR1 is LGHNA and CDR2 is YSLEER. This clonotype showed up just a few times. Its antigen is as yet unknown. Time point reported: persistent/refractory GD, antithyroid drugs over 5 years with positive TRAb. Construction of the TCR library relied on RNA isolated from PBMCs. General observations from the study: There were preferences for TRBV28, TRBJ1-2 and TRBJ2-5 in persistent disease.

Arm-PCR of CDR3 regions and iRepertoire HTBI primers were used to build TCR beta libraries. Study processing details: Under 75 TRBV and approximately 13 TRBJ segments were identified across samples. MiXCR, applied by TCRdb to the multiplex PCR reads, yields one record per CDR3 protein. The V and J calls and clone size come from TCRdb's table, not from the authors' own analysis. The profile shows almost 350,000 distinct CDR3 sequences, about 18% of them singletons. The V and J genes are TRBV4-3 and TRBJ1-1; D unclear. This TCR came from a female donor with Graves disease. The sample consisted of peripheral blood mononuclear cells (PBMCs), taken when the disease was refractory, from a patient treated with antithyroid drugs. The CDR3 DNA follows: TGCGCCAGCAGCCAAGAAGGTGGAACGAACACTGAAGCTTTCTTT. Residues: CASSQEGGTNTEAFF.